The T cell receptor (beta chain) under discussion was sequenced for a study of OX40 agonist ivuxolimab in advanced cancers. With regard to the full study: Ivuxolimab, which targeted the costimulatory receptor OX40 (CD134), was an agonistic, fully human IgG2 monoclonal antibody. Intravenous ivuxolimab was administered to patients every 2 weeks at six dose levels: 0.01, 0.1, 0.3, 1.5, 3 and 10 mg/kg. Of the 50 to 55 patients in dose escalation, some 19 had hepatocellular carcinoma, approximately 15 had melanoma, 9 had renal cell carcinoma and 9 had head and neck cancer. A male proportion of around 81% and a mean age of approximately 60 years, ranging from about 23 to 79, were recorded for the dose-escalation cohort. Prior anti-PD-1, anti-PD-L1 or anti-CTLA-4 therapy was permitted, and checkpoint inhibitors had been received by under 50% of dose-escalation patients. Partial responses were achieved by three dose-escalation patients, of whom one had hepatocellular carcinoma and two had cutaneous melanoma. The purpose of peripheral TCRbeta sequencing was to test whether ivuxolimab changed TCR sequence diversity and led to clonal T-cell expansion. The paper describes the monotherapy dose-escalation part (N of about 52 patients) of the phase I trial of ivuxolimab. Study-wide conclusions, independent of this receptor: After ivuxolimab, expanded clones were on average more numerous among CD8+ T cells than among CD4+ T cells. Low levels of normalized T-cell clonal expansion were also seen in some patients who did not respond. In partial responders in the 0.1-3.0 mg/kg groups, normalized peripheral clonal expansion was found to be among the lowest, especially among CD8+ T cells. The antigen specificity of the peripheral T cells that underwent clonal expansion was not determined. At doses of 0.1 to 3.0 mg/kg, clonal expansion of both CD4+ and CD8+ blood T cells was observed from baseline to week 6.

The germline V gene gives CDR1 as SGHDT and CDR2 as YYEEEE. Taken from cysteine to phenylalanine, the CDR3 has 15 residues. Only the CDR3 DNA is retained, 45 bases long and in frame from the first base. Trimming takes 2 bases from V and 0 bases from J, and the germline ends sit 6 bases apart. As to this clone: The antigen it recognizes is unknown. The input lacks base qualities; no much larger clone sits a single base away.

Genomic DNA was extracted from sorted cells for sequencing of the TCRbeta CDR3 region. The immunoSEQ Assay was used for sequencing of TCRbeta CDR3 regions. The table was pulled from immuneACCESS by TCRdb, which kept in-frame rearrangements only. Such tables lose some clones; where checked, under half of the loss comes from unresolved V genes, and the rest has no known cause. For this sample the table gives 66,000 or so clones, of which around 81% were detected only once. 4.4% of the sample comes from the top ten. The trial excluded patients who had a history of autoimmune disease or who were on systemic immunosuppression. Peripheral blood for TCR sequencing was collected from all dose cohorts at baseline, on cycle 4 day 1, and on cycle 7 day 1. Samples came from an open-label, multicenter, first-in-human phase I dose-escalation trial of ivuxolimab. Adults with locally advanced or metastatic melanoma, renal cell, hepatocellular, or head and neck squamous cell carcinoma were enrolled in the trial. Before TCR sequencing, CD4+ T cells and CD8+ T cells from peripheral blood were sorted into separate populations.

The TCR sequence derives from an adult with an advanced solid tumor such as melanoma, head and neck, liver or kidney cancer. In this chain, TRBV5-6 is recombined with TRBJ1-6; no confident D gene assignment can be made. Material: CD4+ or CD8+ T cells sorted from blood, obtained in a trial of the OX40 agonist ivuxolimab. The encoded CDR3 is CASSFGSSYNSPLHF. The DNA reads TGTGCCAGCAGCTTTGGGAGCTCCTATAATTCACCCCTCCACTTT.